This TCR beta chain was found in a study of blood T cell repertoires in COVID-19. In the study overall: PBMCs, B-cell-depleted T cells, or T cells were the source of the cDNA or gDNA that made up the material.

Authors' analysis steps: Reference gene primer amplification in the assay estimated nucleated cell counts. The data were produced by immunoSEQ multiplex PCR, yet TCRdb's version contains in-frame clones alone and is incomplete. V, J and clone size are those of that table, while D and trimming were read from the DNA. The repertoire holds hundreds of thousands of clones, around 90% seen once, with less than 2% in the top ten. In terms of age and location, participants ranged from roughly 18 to 90 years and lived in about 25 US areas. V lost 7 bases to trimming and J lost 10 bases, with 14 bases between them. In germline, CDR1 is MNHEY, CDR2 SMNVEV (reference sequence). The CDR3 has 12 residues.

Sequencing was carried out using PBMCs or T cells enriched from blood (not recorded which). V is TRBV27 and J is TRBJ2-1; possible D gene TRBD2, 5 bases. This clonotype originated in a woman between 18 and 29 years old with acute COVID-19. The CDR3 nucleotides read TGTGCCAGCAAGGACGAGGGCGAGGAGCAGTTCTTC. Translated, it gives CASKDEGEEQFF.